The 10 T cell receptor beta chains below come from one sample, sequenced in a study of blood T cell repertoires in COVID-19 (dated by TCRdb to between 2020 and 2021). Libraries were prepared through the immunoSEQ multiplex PCR assay. Imported from immuneACCESS, the table was reduced by TCRdb to in-frame sequences with V and J called. These copies leave out some clones; in studies compared against another copy, an unresolved V gene accounts for under half, and the cause of the remainder is not known. The sample has more than 150,000 clones on record, 80% to 90% of them singletons. The ten most abundant clones make up more than 10% of the sample. The specimen was peripheral blood. Receptors were obtained from a woman older than 75 with COVID-19, enrolled during active disease.

The chain combines TRBV7-2 with TRBJ1-2; 7 bases line up with TRBD1. CDR1 is SGHTA and CDR2 is FQGNSA in the germline V gene. V lost 6 bases and J lost 6; bases outside the gene matches: 7. The CDR3 has 13 residues. The CDR3 loop reads CASSPTGPHGYTF. DNA of the CDR3: TGTGCCAGCAGTCCGACAGGGCCCCATGGCTACACCTTC.

The rearrangement links TRBV2 to TRBJ2-5; 10 positions agree with TRBD1. Germline CDR1 reads SNHLY; CDR2 reads FYNNEI. This CDR3 region has 14 residues. V dropped 3 bases and J dropped 5; count of bases not matched to a gene: 3. The CDR3 sequence: CASSDGTGDETQYF. The CDR3 bases are TGTGCCAGCAGTGACGGGACAGGGGACGAGACCCAGTACTTC. Full variable domain (outside the CDR3, taken from reference TRBV2 and TRBJ2-5): EPEVTQTPSHQVTQMGQEVILRCVPISNHLYFYWYRQILGQKVEFLVSFYNNEISEKSEIFDDQFSVERPDGSNFTLKIRSTKLEDSAMYFCASSDGTGDETQYFGPGTRLLVL.

The chain carries TRBV7-7 and TRBJ2-3; the match to TRBD1 covers 9 bases. Losses at the gene ends were 1 base for V and 4 bases for J; bases not matched to a gene: 12. The CDR3 loop spans 18 amino acids. Per the germline V gene, CDR1 is SSHAT and CDR2 is FNYEAQ (reference sequence). The CDR3, as DNA: TGTGCCAGCAGCTTAGGACCCCCGGGACAGGGTAATGCAGATACGCAGTATTTT. Translated: CASSLGPPGQGNADTQYF. Full variable domain (outside the CDR3, taken from reference TRBV7-7 and TRBJ2-3): GAGVSQSPRYKVTKRGQDVTLRCDPISSHATLYWYQQALGQGPEFLTYFNYEAQPDKSGLPSDRFSAERPEGSISTLTIQRTEQRDSAMYRCASSLGPPGQGNADTQYFGPGTRLTVL.

The chain couples TRBV29-1 to TRBJ2-7; D possibly corresponds to TRBD2 (5 bases). CDR1 is SQVTM and CDR2 is ANQGSEA in the germline V gene. Deletions cut 3 bases from V and 3 bases from J, with 9 bases between. The CDR3 length is 12 residues. The CDR3 region is CSVEDFGYEQYF. The CDR3 region has the DNA TGCAGCGTTGAGGACTTTGGCTACGAGCAGTACTTC.

This clone was seen once. In DNA, the CDR3 is TGTGCCAGCAGCATTTCCCCACAGGGGGTGCATTCACCCCTCCACTTT. Encoded protein: CASSISPQGVHSPLHF. This chain uses TRBV5-5 with TRBJ1-6; 8 nucleotides align to TRBD1. Looked up from germline, CDR1 is SGHKS and CDR2 is YYEKEE (reference sequence). The CDR3 sequence is 16 residues long. After removal of 4 bases from V and 8 bases from J, the junction contained 11 bases not matched to a gene.

The CDR3 DNA reads TGCAGCGTTGAAGATGAGGAGGGGTTCTATGGCTACACCTTC. This sequence encodes CSVEDEEGFYGYTF. J is TRBJ1-2 and V is TRBV29-1; D is possibly TRBD1 (5 bases). Per germline, CDR1 SQVTM and CDR2 ANQGSEA. The CDR3 is made up of 14 amino acids. Trimming removed 0 bases at V and 4 bases at J, with 12 bases between.

V and J are TRBV3-1 (or the pseudogene TRBV3-2) and TRBJ2-5; the match to TRBD2 covers 12 bases. Germline V gives CDR1 LGHDT, CDR2 YNNKEL (reference sequence). J lost 1 base, V lost 4 bases, and 4 bases had no gene match. The CDR3 length is 16 residues. The CDR3 loop is CASSPRLAGAQETQYF. DNA for the CDR3: TGTGCCAGCAGCCCCAGACTAGCGGGGGCCCAAGAGACCCAGTACTTC.

The chain carries TRBV4-2 and TRBJ2-5, with TRBD1 matching 8 bases. The CDR3 has 14 amino acids. The V segment lost 3 bases and the J segment 3 bases; nucleotides outside the gene matches: 3. Germline loops: CDR1 LGHNA, CDR2 YNFKEQ. Written as DNA, the CDR3 is TGTGCCAGCAGCCATGTGGACAGGGAAGAGACCCAGTACTTC. Protein product: CASSHVDREETQYF.

The chain has TRBV2 and TRBJ1-4, with D unclear. The germline CDR1 and CDR2 sequences are SNHLY and FYNNEI. V lost 6 bases to trimming and J lost 6 bases, with 17 bases between them. The CDR3 extends over 15 amino acids. CDR3 loop: CASSPKDRGYEKLFF. DNA for the CDR3: TGTGCCAGCAGCCCGAAGGACCGGGGTTATGAAAAACTGTTTTTT.

This clone was found once. This chain links TRBV28 with TRBJ2-7; a weak D match, TRBD1 (5 bases). Looked up from germline, CDR1 is MDHEN and CDR2 is SYDVKM. The length of the CDR3 is 14 residues. Trimming removed 6 bases from V and 0 bases from J, with 12 bases in between. The CDR3 is CASSYDSSSYEQYF. In DNA, the CDR3 is TGTGCCAGCAGCTATGACAGTAGCTCCTACGAGCAGTACTTC.